These T cell receptor beta chains were read from a single sample in a study of long-term antiretroviral therapy in people with HIV. The repertoire was sequenced with immunoSEQ multiplex PCR; TCRdb's copy has only in-frame clones and lacks some. The table records roughly 16,000 clones, 80% to 85% of them present only once. This specimen consisted of unsorted PBMCs, obtained 0.3 years before starting antiretroviral therapy. Receptors were obtained from a man aged 50 to 59 with HIV. The CDR3 runs from the conserved cysteine through the conserved F or W. A D gene is named only where the DNA matches it firmly. Expanded clones are given a class, and other clones once, few, many or no size at all.

D gene	clone size	V gene	J gene	CDR3 DNA	CDR3 protein
TRBD2	.	TRBV11-2	TRBJ2-5	TGTGCCAGCAGCCCGACTAGCGGACAAGAGACCCAGTACTTC	CASSPTSGQETQYF
.	.	TRBV4-1	TRBJ2-7	TGCGCCAGCAGCCCCGAAGGTAGGGTCAGCTCCTACGAGCAGTACTTC	CASSPEGRVSSYEQYF
.	.	TRBV19	TRBJ1-1	TGTGCCAGTAGGCCGACCCGCGGGGTGAACACTGAAGCTTTCTTT	CASRPTRGVNTEAFF
TRBD2	.	TRBV13	TRBJ2-1	TGTGCCAGCAGCACGCGGGGGGGCGGCGATGAGCAGTTCTTC	CASSTRGGGDEQFF
.	.	TRBV6-4	TRBJ2-6	TGTGCCAGCAGTGACCCAGGGGCATCTGGGGCCAACGTCCTGACTTTC	CASSDPGASGANVLTF
.	.	TRBV4-1	TRBJ2-7	TGCGCCAGCAGCCTAACCTGGGGCTCCTACGAGCAGTACTTC	CASSLTWGSYEQYF
TRBD2	.	TRBV7-2	TRBJ2-7	TGTGCCAGCAGCTTAAATGCGGGAGGGTTCTACGAGCAGTACTTC	CASSLNAGGFYEQYF
TRBD1	.	TRBV5-4	TRBJ2-7	TGTGCCAGCAGCCGCCGGGACAGCACCTACGAGCAGTACTTC	CASSRRDSTYEQYF
.	.	TRBV11-3	TRBJ1-1	TGTGCCAGCAGCGAGGCACCCGCCAGTTCGGGCACTGAAGCTTTCTTT	CASSEAPASSGTEAFF
.	.	TRBV11-2	TRBJ1-1	TGTGCCAGCAGCTTAGATCTTACAGCAAACACTGAAGCTTTCTTT	CASSLDLTANTEAFF
.	.	TRBV28	TRBJ2-6	TGTGCCAGCAGTGGGGGACCTCCCTCTGGGGCCAACGTCCTGACTTTC	CASSGGPPSGANVLTF
.	once	TRBV6-5	TRBJ1-2	TGTGCCAGCAGTTACCTAGGAGCTAACTATGGCTACACCTTC	CASSYLGANYGYTF
TRBD2	.	TRBV7-3	TRBJ2-2	TGTGCCAGCAGCAGAACTAGCGGGGGGAACACCGGGGAGCTGTTTTTT	CASSRTSGGNTGELFF
.	.	TRBV27	TRBJ1-2	TGTGCCAGCAGTGGGGCTAAGGGCTACACCTTC	CASSGAKGYTF
.	few	TRBV7-2	TRBJ2-2	TGTGCCGGGGGGAGGGGGCCGAACACCGGGGAGCTGTTTTTT	CAGGRGPNTGELFF
TRBD1	.	TRBV6-4	TRBJ1-1	TGTGCCAGCAGTGACTCGGACAGGCACCCCCGCGAAGCTTTCTTT	CASSDSDRHPREAFF